These 27 T cell receptor beta chains came from one sample sequenced in a study of human T cells and chemical hapten exposure. TCRdb reprocessed the RACE reads via MiXCR and lists one record per CDR3 protein. The sample consists of 150,000 to 200,000 distinct CDR3 sequences, 28% of them appearing once. Specified time point: patch test 3, about 24 weeks after DPC sensitization. Treatment specified: therapeutic diphenylcyclopropenone sensitization with weekly scalp DPC. The sample in question was whole blood, obtained in connection with sensitization to the hapten diphenylcyclopropenone (DPC). Receptors originate from a woman aged 18-30 years with alopecia areata. Some clones in this sample may be carry-over from other donors' samples.

This chain uses TRBV9 with TRBJ2-1; D remains unclear. CDR1 SGDLS and CDR2 YYNGEE come from the germline V gene. This CDR3 spans 14 amino acids. The V gene lost 3 bases and the J gene lost 5 bases, with 12 bases spanning the gap. The CDR3 DNA is TGTGCCAGCAGCGGACGGATCGGGCACAATGAGCAGTTCTTC. Translated, it gives CASSGRIGHNEQFF.

This clonotype was counted only a few times. V and J are TRBV20-1 and TRBJ2-5, with TRBD1 matching over 8 bases. This CDR3 is 15 amino acids long. Per the germline V gene, CDR1 is DFQATT and CDR2 is SNEGSKA (reference sequence). The V and J ends lost 3 bases and 0 bases, in that order; junction bases with no gene match: 6. The DNA of the CDR3 is TGCAGTGCTAGCGGGGACAGGTCGTACCAAGAGACCCAGTACTTC. Translated: CSASGDRSYQETQYF.

This clonotype occurred a few times. The chain combines TRBV5-6 with TRBJ2-5; D remains unclear. Germline V gene lookup returns CDR1 SGHDT and CDR2 YYEEEE. The length of the CDR3 is 15 residues. V was pared by 2 bases and J by 2 bases, with 13 bases between. CDR3 residues: CASSFDPGPQETQYF. The CDR3 DNA reads TGTGCCAGCAGCTTCGACCCCGGGCCTCAAGAGACCCAGTACTTC. Together with reference TRBV5-6 and TRBJ2-5, the CDR3 gives the full variable domain: DAGVTQSPTHLIKTRGQQVTLRCSPKSGHDTVSWYQQALGQGPQFIFQYYEEEERQRGNFPDRFSGHQFPNYSSELNVNALLLGDSALYLCASSFDPGPQETQYFGPGTRLLVL.

This clonotype has more than one count but fewer than ten. This chain joins TRBV20-1 and TRBJ2-5, with 10 bases identical to TRBD1. Germline V gives CDR1 DFQATT, CDR2 SNEGSKA (reference sequence). The CDR3 sequence is 16 residues long. Trimming removed 6 bases from V and 4 bases from J; junction bases left unmatched: 14. The CDR3 spells CSALTTWTGGRETQYF. The CDR3 nucleotides read TGCAGTGCCCTAACAACCTGGACAGGGGGACGAGAGACCCAGTACTTC.

The V gene is TRBV5-4, the J gene TRBJ2-1, with TRBD2 identical over 9 bases. The CDR3 loop spans 14 amino acids. After removal of 9 bases from V and 6 bases from J, the junction contained 10 bases not matched to a gene. Germline values: CDR1 SGHNT, CDR2 YYREEE (reference sequence). The CDR3 reads CATRRLAGLNEQFF. For the CDR3, the DNA is TGTGCCACCCGACGGCTAGCGGGGCTCAATGAGCAGTTCTTC. The full variable domain, rest sourced from reference TRBV5-4 and TRBJ2-1, is ETGVTQSPTHLIKTRGQQVTLRCSSQSGHNTVSWYQQALGQGPQFIFQYYREEENGRGNFPPRFSGLQFPNYSSELNVNALELDDSALYLCATRRLAGLNEQFFGPGTRLTVL.

This clonotype has more than one count but fewer than ten. This chain links TRBV30 with TRBJ1-5; perhaps TRBD1 as D (6 bases). With 5 bases removed from V and 9 bases from J, the gap between germline ends came to 17 bases. The germline CDR1 and CDR2 sequences are GTSNPN and SVGIG (reference sequence). The CDR3 is 13 residues long. CDR3 sequence (DNA): TGTGCCTGGGCCGGGACAATGAATTTGCCCCAGCATTTT. Protein: CAWAGTMNLPQHF. Based on the CDR3 plus reference TRBV30 and TRBJ1-5, the full variable domain is SQTIHQWPATLVQPVGSPLSLECTVEGTSNPNLYWYRQAAGRGLQLLFYSVGIGQISSEVPQNLSASRPQDRQFILSSKKLLLSDSGFYLCAWAGTMNLPQHFGDGTRLSIL.

This clonotype showed up just once. This sequence joins TRBV14 and TRBJ2-4, with D possibly matching TRBD2 (6 bases). Germline CDR1 and CDR2: SGHDN and FVKESK. Trimming cost V 1 base and J 6 bases, with 16 bases left between them. The CDR3 is 16 amino acids. The CDR3: CASSQASGEARNIQYF. The CDR3, as DNA: TGTGCCAGCAGCCAAGCCTCTGGGGAGGCGAGAAACATTCAGTACTTC.

The V call is TRBV7-8, the J call TRBJ1-4; tentatively, D is TRBD1 (6 bases). The V gene lost 6 bases and the J gene lost 0 bases, with 14 bases spanning the gap. The CDR3 length is 16 residues. From germline, CDR1 is SGHVS and CDR2 FQNEAQ. CDR3 sequence (DNA): TGTGCCAGCAGACGAGACAGGATTGCAACTAATGAAAAACTGTTTTTT. This encodes CASRRDRIATNEKLFF.

This clonotype occurred a few times. CDR3 protein: CSAKILEQFF. The CDR3 coding sequence is TGCAGTGCTAAAATCCTTGAGCAGTTCTTC. The chain uses TRBV20-1 and TRBJ2-1; no firm D call. CDR1 and CDR2 (germline): DFQATT, SNEGSKA (reference sequence). Trimming left V 4 bases short and J 9 bases short, with 7 bases between. This CDR3 has 10 amino acids.

The rearrangement links TRBV15 to TRBJ1-1; a possible D gene is TRBD1 (5 bases). This CDR3 comprises 14 residues. V lost 0 bases, J lost 4 bases, and 9 bases lay in between. Germline CDR1 reads LNHNV; CDR2 reads YYDKDF (reference sequence). CDR3 amino acids: CATSRDRGGTEAFF. The CDR3 DNA sequence: TGTGCCACCAGCAGAGATCGGGGCGGCACTGAAGCTTTCTTT.

V usage is TRBV20-1 and J usage is TRBJ2-7, with 8 bases identical to TRBD2. CDR3 length: 17 amino acids. Germline V gene lookup returns CDR1 DFQATT and CDR2 SNEGSKA (reference sequence). Trimming cost V 0 bases and J 1 base; bases outside gene matches: 11. The CDR3 reads CSARDGRFGGRSYEQYF. DNA of the CDR3: TGCAGTGCTAGAGATGGGAGGTTTGGCGGGAGGTCCTACGAGCAGTACTTC.

This clonotype has only a few counts. V is TRBV5-1 and J is TRBJ2-5, with unresolved D. The germline V gene has CDR1 SGHRS and CDR2 YFSETQ. Trimming pared 2 bases from V and 1 base from J, leaving 3 bases between. The CDR3 sequence is 12 residues long. The CDR3 loop is CASSFFQETQYF. The CDR3 DNA sequence: TGCGCCAGCAGCTTTTTCCAAGAGACCCAGTACTTC.

This clonotype showed up many times. The chain carries TRBV20-1 and TRBJ2-3; D might be TRBD2 (5 bases). The V gene lost 6 bases and the J gene lost 8 bases, with 12 bases spanning the gap. The CDR3 has 11 residues. Germline-derived CDR1 and CDR2 are DFQATT and SNEGSKA (reference sequence). Written as DNA, the CDR3 is TGCAGTGCCGGCGGGCTCCTTACGCAGTATTTT. Its protein product is CSAGGLLTQYF.

The rearrangement uses TRBV5-6 and TRBJ1-4; D not resolved. The ends were cut back, 2 bases at V and 5 bases at J, with 10 bases in the middle. The CDR3 consists of 14 residues. Germline CDR1 reads SGHDT; CDR2 reads YYEEEE. The CDR3 DNA reads TGTGCCAGCAGCTTCGAAGACGGGAATGAAAAACTGTTTTTT. This codes for CASSFEDGNEKLFF.

This clonotype was recorded many times. The chain carries TRBV6-5 and TRBJ1-5; D might be TRBD1 (6 bases). The CDR3 runs 17 residues. The germline V gene has CDR1 MNHEY and CDR2 SVGAGI. V was shortened by 6 bases and J by 4 bases, with 22 bases between the two germline ends. DNA of the CDR3: TGTGCCAGCAGCCGTGCGGGGGGCAGGGTTCAAAATCAGCCCCAGCATTTT. Its protein product is CASSRAGGRVQNQPQHF.

The chain couples TRBV5-4 to TRBJ2-2; TRBD2 agrees at 10 bases. This CDR3 has 16 residues. The V gene's germline CDR1 is SGHNT and CDR2 YYREEE (reference sequence). The trim removed 0 bases at V and 4 bases at J, leaving 3 bases unmatched. CDR3 loop: CASSLGLAGLTGELFF. For the CDR3, the DNA is TGTGCCAGCAGCTTGGGACTAGCGGGCCTCACCGGGGAGCTGTTTTTT.

A few counts support this clonotype. V usage is TRBV20-1 and J usage is TRBJ1-2; D gene unclear. CDR1 is DFQATT and CDR2 is SNEGSKA in the germline V gene (reference sequence). This CDR3 is 9 amino acids long. V dropped 6 bases and J dropped 8 bases, with 7 bases sitting between them. CDR3: CSARAGYTF. The CDR3 nucleotides are TGCAGTGCCCGTGCCGGCTACACCTTC.

This clonotype has only a few counts. The gene calls are TRBV6-2 or TRBV6-3 and TRBJ1-5; D not resolved. The germline CDR1 and CDR2 sequences are MNHEY and SVGEGT. Trimming pared 4 bases from V and 6 bases from J, leaving 13 bases between. The CDR3 totals 14 residues. The CDR3: CASSSLIPGQPQHF. The CDR3 region has the DNA TGTGCCAGCAGTTCCCTCATTCCTGGTCAGCCCCAGCATTTT.

The V gene is TRBV4-3, the J gene TRBJ2-2; maybe TRBD2 (6 bases). The CDR3 has 16 residues. CDR1 and CDR2 (germline): LGHNA, YSLEER. With 0 bases removed from V and 4 bases from J, the gap between germline ends came to 12 bases. In DNA form, the CDR3 reads TGCGCCAGCAGCCAAGATCGGGGGTGGGTCACCGGGGAGCTGTTTTTT. Translating gives CASSQDRGWVTGELFF.

This chain links TRBV9 with TRBJ2-3; 8 bases match TRBD1. The CDR3 is 16 residues long. CDR1 is SGDLS, CDR2 YYNGEE, per germline. Germline trimming cut 3 bases from V and 4 bases from J; bases unmatched to any gene: 10. CDR3 DNA sequence: TGTGCCAGCAGCGAACGACAGGGGTTCGAATCAGATACGCAGTATTTT. The encoded protein is CASSERQGFESDTQYF.

Of note for this clonotype: A read error may be the cause here, since a much bigger clone is one base away. This chain uses TRBV7-8 with TRBJ2-1, with TRBD2 matching 10 bases. In germline, CDR1 is SGHVS, CDR2 FQNEAQ. The CDR3 loop spans 15 amino acids. The CDR3 region is CAGRMGLASYNEQFF. As DNA, the CDR3 is TGTGCCGGCAGGATGGGACTAGCGAGCTACAATGAGCAGTTCTTC.

The rearrangement joins TRBV6-2 or TRBV6-3 to TRBJ1-5; no firm D call. The CDR3 contains 14 residues. V lost 3 bases and J 3 bases, leaving 9 bases between the germline ends. CDR1 is MNHEY and CDR2 is SVGEGT in the germline V gene. CDR3 amino acids: CASSYVRFNQPQHF. The CDR3 coding sequence is TGTGCCAGCAGTTATGTGAGGTTCAATCAGCCCCAGCATTTT.

This clonotype was recorded at least ten times. This chain links TRBV9 with TRBJ2-1; the match to TRBD2 covers 8 bases. V dropped 0 bases and J dropped 9; count of bases not matched to a gene: 14. Germline V CDR1 and CDR2: SGDLS, YYNGEE. The length of the CDR3 is 17 residues. In DNA, the CDR3 is TGTGCCAGCAGCGTAGGTCCGGGAGGGGGAGAGGGAGGTGAGCAGTTCTTC. It yields the protein CASSVGPGGGEGGEQFF.

The rearrangement joins TRBV12-3 or TRBV12-4 to TRBJ2-7; 7 positions agree with TRBD2. V shed 6 bases and J 4 bases; nucleotides not matched to a gene: 9. This CDR3 spans 14 amino acids. Here the CDR3 reads CASRGRGGGYEQYF. The CDR3 DNA is TGTGCCAGCAGAGGGAGGGGAGGTGGATACGAGCAGTACTTC.

The chain combines TRBV15 with TRBJ1-4; D may be TRBD1 (6 bases). V was trimmed by 3 bases and J by 8 bases, leaving 13 bases between them. Germline CDR1 is LNHNV and CDR2 is YYDKDF (reference sequence). The CDR3 sequence is 14 residues long. The CDR3: CATSSSGAEEKLFF. The CDR3 nucleotides read TGTGCCACCAGCAGCTCAGGGGCGGAGGAAAAACTGTTTTTT.

This clonotype has a count of ten or more. The V call is TRBV2, the J call TRBJ1-2, with a weak D call TRBD1 (6 bases). In germline, CDR1 is SNHLY, CDR2 FYNNEI. The CDR3 length is 11 residues. V dropped 6 bases and J dropped 8 bases, with 10 bases sitting between them. CDR3 region: CASRVTGGYTF. CDR3 coding DNA: TGTGCCAGCAGGGTGACAGGAGGCTACACCTTC.

The chain has TRBV20-1 and TRBJ2-1, with D perhaps matching TRBD1 (5 bases). CDR1 and CDR2 from the germline V gene are DFQATT and SNEGSKA (reference sequence). The CDR3 spans 14 residues. V was shortened by 2 bases and J by 3 bases, with 11 bases between the two germline ends. The CDR3 DNA reads TGCAGTGCTAGAAAAGGGGTGGACTACAATGAGCAGTTCTTC. Translation gives CSARKGVDYNEQFF.